Below are 25 T cell receptor beta chains sequenced from a single sample in a study of T cells in Graves' hyperthyroidism and ophthalmopathy. RNA transcripts provided the source from which TCR beta CDR3 regions were amplified. When the TCR CDR3 underwent first-round RT-PCR, the HTBI primer set was used. TCRdb ran MiXCR on the multiplex PCR reads and lists one entry per CDR3 protein. The sample has 380,000 or so distinct CDR3 sequences, approximately 13% seen once. Specimen: blood. These receptors all stem from a man between 25 and 39 years old with Graves' hyperthyroidism that later progressed to Graves' ophthalmopathy.

There are many counts of this clonotype. The V gene is TRBV12-3 or TRBV12-4, the J gene TRBJ1-5; D may be TRBD1 (5 bases). CDR3 length: 13 residues. Trimming shortened V by 7 bases and J by 5 bases, and 12 bases separated the two germline ends. In DNA form, the CDR3 reads TGTGCCAGCAATCCGGGACCAGATCAGCCCCAGCATTTT. This codes for CASNPGPDQPQHF.

This clonotype appeared many times. The V and J genes are TRBV20-1 and TRBJ1-1; unclear D gene. This CDR3 comprises 13 residues. V lost 2 bases to trimming and J lost 1 base, with 8 bases between them. Per germline, CDR1 DFQATT and CDR2 SNEGSKA (reference sequence). This CDR3 is CSARTTPNTEAFF. The CDR3 region has the DNA TGCAGTGCTAGAACAACACCGAACACTGAAGCTTTCTTT.

This clonotype has only a few counts. The V and J genes are TRBV27 and TRBJ2-7; D not resolved. There are 12 residues in the CDR3. Trimming took off 5 bases at V and 2 bases at J, with 7 bases between the two ends. Germline V CDR1 and CDR2: MNHEY, SMNVEV (reference sequence). The CDR3 sequence: CASSPNPYEQYF. For the CDR3, the DNA is TGTGCCAGCAGTCCGAACCCCTACGAGCAGTACTTC.

This clonotype was recorded at least ten times. The chain recombines TRBV7-9 with TRBJ2-3; 13 bases line up with TRBD2. The CDR3 has 18 amino acids. Germline lookup yields CDR1 SEHNR and CDR2 FQNEAQ (reference sequence). V shed 5 bases and J 10 bases; nucleotides not matched to a gene: 18. The CDR3 loop is CASSPYLRLAGGQRAQYF. In nucleotides, the CDR3 is TGTGCCAGCAGCCCCTACCTGAGACTAGCGGGGGGACAGAGGGCGCAGTATTTT.

V usage is TRBV30 and J usage is TRBJ2-4; the D gene is possibly TRBD2 (6 bases). Germline values: CDR1 GTSNPN, CDR2 SVGIG (reference sequence). The CDR3 contains 16 residues. Trimming left V 0 bases short and J 0 bases short, with 12 bases between. The CDR3 is CAWSVRGSLAKNIQYF. As DNA, the CDR3 is TGTGCCTGGAGTGTACGGGGGAGCCTAGCCAAAAACATTCAGTACTTC.

This clonotype was recorded many times. J is TRBJ2-7 and V is TRBV7-2; no definite D call. Germline values: CDR1 SGHTA, CDR2 FQGNSA. V was clipped by 3 bases and J by 5 bases, with 17 bases between them. This CDR3 has 15 amino acids. The CDR3 region is CASSFQANNGDEQYF. The CDR3 bases are TGTGCCAGCAGCTTTCAGGCTAACAATGGGGACGAGCAGTACTTC.

This clonotype occurred many times. The CDR3 loop is CASSLTGAYNEQFF. CDR3 nucleotides: TGTGCCAGTAGTTTAACAGGGGCCTACAATGAGCAGTTCTTC. The genes are TRBV19 and TRBJ2-1; 7 positions agree with TRBD1. CDR1 and CDR2 from the germline V gene are LNHDA and SQIVND (reference sequence). Germline trimming cut 5 bases from V and 2 bases from J; bases unmatched to any gene: 3. This CDR3 comprises 14 residues.

This clonotype occurred many times. The chain uses TRBV10-3 and TRBJ1-5; D ambiguous. Germline values: CDR1 ENHRY, CDR2 SYGVKD. The CDR3 runs 15 residues. V dropped 3 bases and J dropped 4 bases, with 13 bases sitting between them. CDR3 protein: CAISEEAGKNQPQHF. The CDR3 region has the DNA TGTGCCATCAGTGAAGAGGCGGGAAAAAATCAGCCCCAGCATTTT.

The chain links TRBV4-1 to TRBJ2-2; D assignment may be TRBD1 or TRBD2 (6 bases each). The CDR3 has 14 amino acids. Trimming removed 4 bases from V and 9 bases from J, with 15 bases in between. The germline CDR1 and CDR2 sequences are MGHRA and YSYEKL. CDR3 coding DNA: TGCGCCAGCAGCCCCCCCGGGGGACACCGGGAGCTGTTTTTT. This gives the protein CASSPPGGHRELFF.

Only a few counts were recorded for this clonotype. The chain links TRBV6-1 to TRBJ2-2; 8 nucleotides align to TRBD2. The CDR3 sequence is 16 residues long. CDR1 is MNHNS, CDR2 SASEGT, per germline. Trimming cost V 6 bases and J 7 bases; bases outside gene matches: 13. This chain's CDR3 is CASSRLGAGGLGELFF. CDR3 coding DNA: TGTGCCAGCAGCCGCCTTGGGGCGGGGGGACTCGGGGAGCTGTTTTTT.

The table lists this clonotype with many counts. The gene calls are TRBV24-1 and TRBJ1-4; 9 bases map to TRBD1. The CDR3 is 17 amino acids. With 3 bases clipped from V and 2 bases from J, the junction kept 6 bases outside the gene matches. Germline V CDR1 and CDR2: KGHDR, SFDVKD. For the CDR3, the DNA is TGTGCCACCAGTGATGCTACAGGGGGCGCGACTAATGAAAAACTGTTTTTT. It specifies CATSDATGGATNEKLFF.

As concerns this clonotype: This clone may be a read error of a much larger clone one base away. This chain links TRBV20-1 with TRBJ2-7; D is undetermined. The length of the CDR3 is 10 residues. Germline V gene data show CDR1 as DFQATT and CDR2 as SNEGSKA (reference sequence). CDR3 in DNA: TGCAGTGCTAGTAACTACGAGCAGAACTTC. This gives the protein CSASNYEQNF.

This clonotype was seen a handful of times. The chain couples TRBV20-1 to TRBJ1-1; D call uncertain. V was pared by 0 bases and J by 0 bases, with 8 bases between. The CDR3 loop spans 14 amino acids. Germline V gene lookup returns CDR1 DFQATT and CDR2 SNEGSKA (reference sequence). CDR3 sequence: CSAREKLMNTEAFF. CDR3 nucleotides: TGCAGTGCTAGAGAGAAGCTGATGAACACTGAAGCTTTCTTT.

This chain connects TRBV7-9 to TRBJ2-3; TRBD1 aligns across 9 bases. Germline CDR1 is SEHNR and CDR2 is FQNEAQ (reference sequence). CDR3 length: 16 amino acids. Trimming at V came to 5 bases and at J to 2 bases, leaving 8 bases not matched to a gene. In nucleotides, the CDR3 is TGTGCCAGCAGCGGAGGGACAGGGCTGACCACAGATACGCAGTATTTT. Its translation is CASSGGTGLTTDTQYF.

This clonotype has at least ten counts. The chain recombines TRBV5-1 with TRBJ2-7; the match to TRBD1 covers 7 bases. V shed 1 base and J 1 base; nucleotides not matched to a gene: 8. The V gene's germline CDR1 is SGHRS and CDR2 YFSETQ. The CDR3 is made up of 16 amino acids. The CDR3 sequence: CASSLPGTVGSYEQYF. CDR3 DNA sequence: TGCGCCAGCAGCTTGCCCGGGACAGTAGGGTCCTACGAGCAGTACTTC.

V is TRBV9 and J is TRBJ2-5; tentative D call: TRBD2 (7 bases). Trimming shortened V by 3 bases and J by 1 base, and 19 bases separated the two germline ends. CDR3 size: 17 residues. The germline V gene has CDR1 SGDLS and CDR2 YYNGEE. CDR3 bases: TGTGCCAGCAGCGGGAGCCTCAGGGGAGGGGGCCAAGAGACCCAGTACTTC. It is translated as CASSGSLRGGGQETQYF.

The genes are TRBV12-3 or TRBV12-4 and TRBJ1-2, with no clear D. The CDR3 is made up of 13 amino acids. Trimming removed 5 bases from V and 4 bases from J, with 11 bases in between. CDR3 nucleotide sequence: TGTGCCAGCAGTATCTTGGGAACCTATGGCTACACCTTC. As protein: CASSILGTYGYTF.

This clonotype was detected a few times. The chain links TRBV5-1 to TRBJ2-2; a possible D gene is TRBD1 (5 bases). Trimming shortened V by 4 bases and J by 2 bases, and 12 bases separated the two germline ends. The CDR3 has 15 amino acids. Germline loops: CDR1 SGHRS, CDR2 YFSETQ. The CDR3 loop reads CASSTGHSNTGELFF. The CDR3 DNA follows: TGCGCCAGCAGCACCGGACATAGCAACACCGGGGAGCTGTTTTTT.

Remarks on this clonotype: A much larger clone differs from this one at a single base, so this may be a read error. The chain carries TRBV13 and TRBJ2-7; TRBD1 matches 9 bases. V dropped 0 bases and J dropped 6; count of bases not matched to a gene: 3. The germline V gene has CDR1 PRHDT and CDR2 FYEKMQ (reference sequence). The CDR3 consists of 14 residues. This CDR3 reads CASSLGQGAGEQYF. The CDR3 DNA reads TGTGCCAGCAGCTTAGGACAGGGGGCGGGCGAGCAGTACTTC.

This clonotype came up many times. The V call is TRBV6-8, the J call TRBJ1-1, with D uncertain. This CDR3 is 14 amino acids long. The germline V gene encodes CDR1 MNHGY and CDR2 SAAAGT. Trimming stripped 7 bases from V and 3 bases from J, with 15 bases between. This CDR3 is CASTEHEVDTEAFF. CDR3 sequence (DNA): TGTGCCAGCACCGAACATGAGGTTGACACTGAAGCTTTCTTT.

This clonotype has more than one count but fewer than ten. V usage is TRBV28 and J usage is TRBJ1-4, with D unresolved. CDR3 length: 13 residues. The germline V gene encodes CDR1 MDHEN and CDR2 SYDVKM. The V end was cut by 4 bases, the J end by 7 bases, with 10 bases between. The CDR3 DNA is TGTGCCAGCAGTTACGGACGTAGTGAAAAACTGTTTTTT. Translated, it gives CASSYGRSEKLFF.

This chain uses TRBV9 with TRBJ1-3; TRBD1 might be the D (5 bases). V was pared by 4 bases and J by 8 bases, with 19 bases between. The CDR3 has 15 residues. Germline CDR1 SGDLS, CDR2 YYNGEE. CDR3 coding DNA: TGTGCCAGCAGCAAGAGGTGGGGCGTTGAAGACACCATATATTTT. This sequence encodes CASSKRWGVEDTIYF.

V is TRBV18 and J is TRBJ1-5, with D perhaps TRBD1 (5 bases). CDR3 length: 17 residues. Trimming left V 3 bases short and J 4 bases short, with 19 bases between. The germline CDR1 and CDR2 sequences are KGHSH and LQKENI. The CDR3, as DNA: TGTGCCAGCTCACCCTTCACAGGAGGTGTGGGAAATCAGCCCCAGCATTTT. The encoded protein is CASSPFTGGVGNQPQHF.

This clonotype occurred many times. The J gene is TRBJ2-3, the V gene TRBV11-3; D is possibly TRBD1 (6 bases). The CDR3 is 15 residues long. Trimming took off 6 bases at V and 0 bases at J, with 13 bases between the two ends. Germline V gives CDR1 SGHNT, CDR2 YENEEA. CDR3 coding DNA: TGTGCCAGCAGTCCAGGACAGTTCAGCACAGATACGCAGTATTTT. This translates into CASSPGQFSTDTQYF.

In this sample, this clonotype turned up many times. V gene TRBV25-1 combines with J gene TRBJ1-4; 8 nucleotides agree with TRBD1. CDR1 and CDR2 from the germline V gene are MGHDK and SYGVNS. Trimming cost V 3 bases and J 6 bases; bases outside gene matches: 9. This CDR3 spans 16 amino acids. CDR3: CASSEMVAGGDEKLFF. CDR3 in DNA: TGTGCCAGCAGTGAGATGGTAGCAGGGGGCGATGAAAAACTGTTTTTT. Full variable domain (outside the CDR3, taken from reference TRBV25-1 and TRBJ1-4): EADIYQTPRYLVIGTGKKITLECSQTMGHDKMYWYQQDPGMELHLIHYSYGVNSTEKGDLSSESTVSRIRTEHFPLTLESARPSHTSQYLCASSEMVAGGDEKLFFGSGTQLSVL.